A selection of T cell receptor beta chains follows, all from one sample in a study of breast tumors, draining lymph nodes, adjacent tissues. One entry per CDR3 protein results from TCRdb running MiXCR on the multiplex PCR reads. The sample has around 230,000 distinct CDR3 sequences, less than 40% seen once. Material: axillary lymph node tissue. These receptors were obtained from a female donor with breast cancer. Some clones in this sample may be carry-over from other donors' samples. CDR3s include the opening cysteine and the closing phenylalanine or tryptophan. A D gene is named only where the DNA matches it firmly. Expanded clones are given a class, and other clones once, few, many or no size at all.

size: many
J: TRBJ2-7
V: TRBV20-1
D: -
CDR3: CSAREMITGPTEEQYF
DNA: TGCAGTGCTAGAGAAATGATTACAGGGCCAACGGAGGAGCAGTACTTC

size: -
J: TRBJ1-4
V: TRBV7-9
D: TRBD1
CDR3: CASSFGQGGRPNEKLFF
DNA: TGTGCCAGCAGCTTCGGACAGGGGGGGAGGCCTAATGAAAAACTGTTTTTT

size: -
J: TRBJ2-7
V: TRBV6-1
D: TRBD2
CDR3: CASMPASGGFALYEQYF
DNA: TGTGCCAGCATGCCGGCTAGCGGGGGGTTCGCCCTCTACGAGCAGTACTTC

size: many
J: TRBJ2-2
V: TRBV7-7
D: -
CDR3: CASSLSRAGELFF
DNA: TGTGCTAGCAGCCTCTCACGGGCCGGGGAGCTGTTTTTT

size: many
J: TRBJ2-1
V: TRBV4-3
D: TRBD1
CDR3: CASSDRTGGREEQFF
DNA: TGCGCCAGCAGCGACAGGACAGGGGGAAGAGAGGAGCAGTTCTTC

size: -
J: TRBJ1-3
V: TRBV6-5
D: -
CDR3: CAISGGEPDGYTIYF
DNA: TGTGCCATCAGTGGAGGGGAGCCCGATGGCTACACCATATATTTT

size: many
J: TRBJ2-2
V: TRBV7-6
D: -
CDR3: CAASQERVAGELFF
DNA: TGTGCCGCCTCGCAAGAGAGGGTCGCCGGGGAGCTGTTTTTT

size: few
J: TRBJ1-3
V: TRBV28
D: -
CDR3: CASRPGGSGNTIYF
DNA: TGTGCCAGCAGGCCCGGGGGGTCGGGAAACACCATATATTTT

size: many
J: TRBJ1-6
V: TRBV5-1
D: -
CDR3: CASSLEPGLNSPLHF
DNA: TGCGCCAGCAGCTTGGAGCCAGGGCTGAATTCACCCCTCCACTTT

size: many
J: TRBJ1-2
V: TRBV6-4
D: -
CDR3: CASSDSGRYGYTF
DNA: TGTGCCAGCAGTGACTCCGGGCGCTATGGCTACACCTTC

size: -
J: TRBJ1-6
V: TRBV5-1
D: -
CDR3: CASSLEGRASPLHF
DNA: TGCGCCAGCAGCTTGGAGGGACGGGCCTCCCCCCTCCACTTT

size: many
J: TRBJ2-3
V: TRBV9
D: -
CDR3: CASSVGTDTDTQYF
DNA: TGTGCCAGCAGCGTAGGGACGGATACAGATACGCAGTATTTT

size: many
J: TRBJ2-1
V: TRBV4-2
D: -
CDR3: CASSQDSPFWDEQFF
DNA: TGTGCCAGCAGCCAAGATAGTCCATTTTGGGATGAGCAGTTCTTC

size: -
J: TRBJ2-3
V: TRBV3-1
D: -
CDR3: CASSQEGTGSSIDTQYF
DNA: TGTGCCAGCAGCCAAGAGGGGACTGGTTCTAGCATAGATACGCAGTATTTT

size: -
J: TRBJ1-2
V: TRBV6-1
D: TRBD1
CDR3: CASSQAGQGRGYTF
DNA: TGTGCCAGCAGTCAAGCGGGACAGGGCCGTGGCTACACCTTC

size: many
J: TRBJ2-5
V: TRBV5-6
D: -
CDR3: CASSLRTSETQYF
DNA: TGTGCCAGCAGCTTGAGGACCTCAGAGACCCAGTACTTC

size: many
J: TRBJ1-6
V: TRBV4-2
D: -
CDR3: CASSPVPPVGSPLHF
DNA: TGTGCCAGCAGCCCGGTGCCCCCCGTCGGTTCACCCCTCCACTTT

size: -
J: TRBJ2-6
V: TRBV11-2
D: -
CDR3: CASSLGFGGPGANVLTF
DNA: TGTGCCAGCAGCTTAGGCTTTGGAGGGCCTGGGGCCAACGTCCTGACTTTC